This T cell receptor beta chain was documented in a study of regulatory T cells in long-lasting Graves disease. Looking at the study overall: Persistent cases were those of Graves' disease that involved over 5 years of antithyroid drugs with positive TSH receptor antibodies. Findings of the study overall: Blood alone, not thyroid tissue, was studied. Persistent disease preferred TRBV28, TRBJ1-2 and TRBJ2-5; new disease, TRBV20-1 and TRBJ2-1.

Documented time point: persistent/refractory GD, antithyroid drugs over 5 years with positive TRAb. With RNA extracted from PBMCs as input, the TCR library was made. EDTA tubes collected 7.5 to 9 milliliters of peripheral blood. In the case of this clonotype: Its matching antigen is unknown. One base away lies a much larger clone, so this may be a sequencing read error.

For TCR beta, libraries came from iRepertoire HTBI primers and Arm-PCR of CDR3 regions. TCRdb reanalysed the multiplex PCR reads using MiXCR and keeps one entry per CDR3 protein. The top ten clones hold roughly 29% of a sample with 300,000 or so distinct CDR3 sequences, roughly a fifth of them seen once. This CDR3 region has 13 residues. Looked up from germline, CDR1 is MDHEN and CDR2 is SYDVKM. V was trimmed by 6 bases and J by 8 bases, leaving 17 bases between them. This chain links TRBV28 with TRBJ2-7; weak D call: TRBD2 (6 bases). This material consisted of peripheral blood mononuclear cells (PBMCs), taken when the disease was refractory, from a patient treated with antithyroid drugs. This clonotype was obtained from a female donor with Graves disease. CDR3 region: CASRAGGPYKQYF. In DNA, the CDR3 is TGTGCCAGCAGGGCCGGAGGGCCTTACAAGCAGTACTTC.